A selection of T cell receptor beta chains follows, all from one sample in a study of T cells in Graves' hyperthyroidism and ophthalmopathy. TCRdb fed the multiplex PCR reads into MiXCR, producing one record per CDR3 protein. This table holds roughly 300,000 distinct CDR3 sequences, approximately 22% found once. Sequences were obtained from blood. The source of these receptors is a woman in her 50s with Graves' hyperthyroidism. Both conserved end residues are part of each CDR3. A D gene is named only where the DNA matches it firmly. Only part of the rows carry a size: once, few, many, or a class if the clone is expanded.

j_gene	v_gene	d_gene	abundance	CDR3nt	CDR3aa
TRBJ1-3	TRBV4-1	NA	once	TGCGCCAGCAGCCAAGGCAGCGCCAGGGTCTCTGGAAACACCATATATTTT	CASSQGSARVSGNTIYF
TRBJ2-2	TRBV28	NA	few	TGTGCCAGCACCGAGGGGGGCGTCGACCGGGAGCTGTTTTTT	CASTEGGVDRELFF
TRBJ2-2	TRBV30	NA	many	TGTGCCTGGAAAGGGGGAGCGGGCACCGGGGAGCTGTTTTTT	CAWKGGAGTGELFF
TRBJ2-7	TRBV18	NA	many	TGTGCCAGCTCACCCAAATCCCCCTACGAGCAGTACTTC	CASSPKSPYEQYF
TRBJ1-5	TRBV3-1	NA	many	TGTGCCAGCAGCCAAGATAACGGGTCCTTGCAGCCCCAGCATTTT	CASSQDNGSLQPQHF
TRBJ1-1	TRBV18	NA	many	TGTGCCAGCTCACCTGACGCAGGGTGGGGCACTGAAGCTTTCTTT	CASSPDAGWGTEAFF
TRBJ2-5	TRBV11-2	TRBD2	many	TGTGCCAGCAGCTTAATAGCGGGAGGGTCAGAGACCCAGTACTTC	CASSLIAGGSETQYF
TRBJ2-1	TRBV14	TRBD2	NA	TGTGCCAGCAGCCATAGACTAGCGGGGTACAATGAGCAGTTCTTC	CASSHRLAGYNEQFF
TRBJ2-7	TRBV18	TRBD1	few	TGTGCCAGCTCACAAACACCGGGACAGAACTACGAGCAGTACTTC	CASSQTPGQNYEQYF
TRBJ2-2	TRBV29-1	NA	many	TGCAGCGTTATGGGGTCCGGGGAGCTGTTTTTT	CSVMGSGELFF
TRBJ1-5	TRBV20-1	NA	many	TGCAGTGCTATTCATTCAGCCTCTAATCAGCCCCAGCATTTT	CSAIHSASNQPQHF
TRBJ2-7	TRBV6-1	NA	many	TGTGCCAGCAGTTCCCTTGGGGACCCGACCTACGAGCAGTACTTC	CASSSLGDPTYEQYF
TRBJ2-7	TRBV6-1	TRBD2	many	TGTGCCAGCAGTGAAGCGGGCGGGGGGCCTAACGAGCAGTACTTC	CASSEAGGGPNEQYF
TRBJ1-2	TRBV12-3/TRBV12-4	TRBD1	NA	TGTGCCAGCAGTTTAGAACAGGGGGCACTGGGAGGCTACACCTTC	CASSLEQGALGGYTF
TRBJ2-5	TRBV6-1	TRBD1	NA	TGTGCCAGCAGGCGCGGACAGGGATTATCCGGCCAAGAGACCCAGTACTTC	CASRRGQGLSGQETQYF
TRBJ2-1	TRBV5-1	NA	many	TGCGCCAGCAGCTTGGAACAGAGCTCCTACAATGAGCAGTTCTTC	CASSLEQSSYNEQFF
TRBJ1-2	TRBV20-1	NA	NA	TGCAGTGCTAGAGTCGTCGGCTACACCTTC	CSARVVGYTF
TRBJ1-5	TRBV28	NA	many	TGTGCCAGCAGTTCCTCTTCGGAGTGGGGCAATCAGCCCCAGCATTTT	CASSSSSEWGNQPQHF
TRBJ2-7	TRBV28	NA	many	TGTGCCAGCAATTCTAAGTTCTCCTACGAGCAGTACTTC	CASNSKFSYEQYF
TRBJ1-5	TRBV12-3/TRBV12-4	NA	many	TGTGCCAGCAGTTTAGGCGCGGGTAGGAATCAGCCCCAGCATTTT	CASSLGAGRNQPQHF
TRBJ2-3	TRBV28	TRBD2	NA	TGTGCCAGCAGTTTACTGGGTTCACCCGGGAGGGCTGGAGATACGCAGTATTTT	CASSLLGSPGRAGDTQYF
TRBJ2-3	TRBV16	TRBD2	few	TGTGCCAGCAGCCAATGGTCCGGGGAGGGAGATACGCAGTATTTT	CASSQWSGEGDTQYF
TRBJ2-7	TRBV30	TRBD1	many	TGTGCCTGGAGACAGGACAGGGCCCACGAGCAGTACTTC	CAWRQDRAHEQYF
TRBJ2-7	TRBV28	TRBD2	NA	TGTGAGGGACTAGCGGGACGGTACGAGCAGTACTTC	CEGLAGRYEQYF
TRBJ2-6	TRBV30	NA	few	TGTGCCTACTCGACAGCTGGGGCCAACGTCCTGACTTTC	CAYSTAGANVLTF
TRBJ2-2	TRBV12-3/TRBV12-4	NA	many	TGTGCCAGCAGTTTGAGGCGCAGGGGGGCCGGGGAGCTGTTTTTT	CASSLRRRGAGELFF
TRBJ2-1	TRBV2	TRBD2	NA	TGTGCCAGCAGGACCACTAGCGGAGGGTACAATGAGCAGTTCTTC	CASRTTSGGYNEQFF
TRBJ2-7	TRBV12-3/TRBV12-4	NA	many	TGTGCCAGCACCCGACGCCTGAGCTCCTACGAGCAGTACTTC	CASTRRLSSYEQYF
TRBJ2-1	TRBV19	TRBD2	NA	TGTGCCAGTAGCACCGGGACTAGCCGTTACAATGAGCAGTTCTTC	CASSTGTSRYNEQFF
TRBJ2-7	TRBV6-1	TRBD2	many	TGTGCCAGCACTCCGACTAGCGGGACCTACGAGCAGTACTTC	CASTPTSGTYEQYF
TRBJ1-1	TRBV30	TRBD1	many	TGTGCCTGGAGTGGACAGGGGGGGATGAACACTGAAGCTTTCTTT	CAWSGQGGMNTEAFF
TRBJ2-7	TRBV5-6	TRBD2	few	TGTGCCAGCAGCCCTCGGGGGGTCGGAGGGAACGAGCAGTACTTC	CASSPRGVGGNEQYF
TRBJ2-3	TRBV29-1	TRBD1	many	TGCAGCGTTGGCCGTGGGACAGGCCCAACGGCTAGCACAGATACGCAGTATTTT	CSVGRGTGPTASTDTQYF
TRBJ2-1	TRBV2	TRBD2	many	TGTGCCAGCATCGGGACTAGCGGGAGCGTCTCCTACAATGAGCAGTTCTTC	CASIGTSGSVSYNEQFF
TRBJ1-2	TRBV10-3	TRBD1	many	TGTGCCATCAGTCCGGGACAGGGGAACTATGGCTACACCTTC	CAISPGQGNYGYTF
TRBJ2-7	TRBV6-5	NA	few	TGTGCCAGCAGTTACTCGTCCGGGACTGCGGCACACGAGCAGTACTTC	CASSYSSGTAAHEQYF
TRBJ1-4	TRBV30	TRBD1	many	TGTGCCTGGAGTCCGGGACAGCCTAATGAAAAACTGTTTTTT	CAWSPGQPNEKLFF
TRBJ2-7	TRBV6-1	TRBD1	many	TGTGCCAGCAGTGAAGCCCCCGGGACAGTTTACGAGCAGTACTTC	CASSEAPGTVYEQYF
TRBJ2-7	TRBV2	TRBD1	many	TGTGCCAGCGGGGACAGGGGACGGGCCTACGAGCAGTACTTC	CASGDRGRAYEQYF
TRBJ1-3	TRBV12-3/TRBV12-4	NA	many	TGTGCCAGCAGTTTAGCGATTAGAGGGTCTGGAAACACCATATATTTT	CASSLAIRGSGNTIYF
TRBJ2-3	TRBV12-3/TRBV12-4	NA	few	TGTGCCAGCAGCTTGGGTAGGCAAGATACGCAGTATTTT	CASSLGRQDTQYF
TRBJ2-3	TRBV20-1	NA	NA	TGCAGTGCTAGTTTGGTTTCAGATACGCAGTATTTT	CSASLVSDTQYF
TRBJ2-7	TRBV7-9	NA	NA	TGTGCCAGCAGCCCCCAACAAGTCTACGAGCAGTACTTC	CASSPQQVYEQYF